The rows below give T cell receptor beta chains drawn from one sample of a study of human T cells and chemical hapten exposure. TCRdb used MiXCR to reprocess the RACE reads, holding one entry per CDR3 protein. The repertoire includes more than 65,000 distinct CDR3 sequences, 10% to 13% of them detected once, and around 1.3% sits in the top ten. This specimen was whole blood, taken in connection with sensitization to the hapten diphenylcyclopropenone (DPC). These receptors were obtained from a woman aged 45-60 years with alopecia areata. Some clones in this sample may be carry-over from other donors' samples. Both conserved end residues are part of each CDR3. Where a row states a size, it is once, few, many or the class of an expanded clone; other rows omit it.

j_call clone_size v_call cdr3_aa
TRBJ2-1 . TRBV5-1 CASSVAGGPRVEQFF
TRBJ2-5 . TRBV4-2 CASSPSGQQETQYF
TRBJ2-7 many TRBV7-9 CASAESGGYEQYF
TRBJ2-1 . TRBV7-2 CASSTSGTYNEQFF
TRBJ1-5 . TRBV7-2 CASSLWTAQPQHF
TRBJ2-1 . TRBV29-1 CSAGSAEQFF
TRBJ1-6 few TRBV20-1 CSASITGRDSPLHF
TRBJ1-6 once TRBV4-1 CASSQQGQGYSPLHF
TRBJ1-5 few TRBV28 CASSSETGRNQPQHF
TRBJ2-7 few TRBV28 CASGPTYEQYF
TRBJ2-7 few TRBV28 CASTSGTAPYEQYF
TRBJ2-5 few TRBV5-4 CASRKTGTETQYF
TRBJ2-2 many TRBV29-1 CSVDRENTGELFF
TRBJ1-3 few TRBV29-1 CSVGLSSGNTIYF
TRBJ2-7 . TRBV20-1 CSVPEGGAPYEQYF
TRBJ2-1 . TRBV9 CASSVVSASYNEQFF
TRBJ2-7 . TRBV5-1 CASSRLSGYEQYF
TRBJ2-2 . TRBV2 CASSDADRVTGELFF
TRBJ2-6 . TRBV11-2 CASSLVPHSGANVLTF
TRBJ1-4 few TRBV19 CASSRDRGEKLFF
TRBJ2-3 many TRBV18 CASSPSLAGSDTQYF
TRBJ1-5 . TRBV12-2 CASRLAPGGRDGGNQPQHF
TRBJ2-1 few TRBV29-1 CSATRPANEQFF
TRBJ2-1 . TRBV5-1 CASSLAGKLNSYNEQFF
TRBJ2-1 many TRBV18 CASSPGGSYNEQFF
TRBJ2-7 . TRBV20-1 CSAYRDSYEQYF
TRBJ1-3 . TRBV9 CASSPGQAGNTIYF
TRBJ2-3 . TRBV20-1 CSARSEREGIDTQYF
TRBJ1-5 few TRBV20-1 CSASRAKGGNNQPQHF
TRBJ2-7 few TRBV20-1 CSASPRGRVTYEQYF
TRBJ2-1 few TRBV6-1 CASSEMTSFPYNEQFF
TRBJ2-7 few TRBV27 CASSRRLFYEQYF